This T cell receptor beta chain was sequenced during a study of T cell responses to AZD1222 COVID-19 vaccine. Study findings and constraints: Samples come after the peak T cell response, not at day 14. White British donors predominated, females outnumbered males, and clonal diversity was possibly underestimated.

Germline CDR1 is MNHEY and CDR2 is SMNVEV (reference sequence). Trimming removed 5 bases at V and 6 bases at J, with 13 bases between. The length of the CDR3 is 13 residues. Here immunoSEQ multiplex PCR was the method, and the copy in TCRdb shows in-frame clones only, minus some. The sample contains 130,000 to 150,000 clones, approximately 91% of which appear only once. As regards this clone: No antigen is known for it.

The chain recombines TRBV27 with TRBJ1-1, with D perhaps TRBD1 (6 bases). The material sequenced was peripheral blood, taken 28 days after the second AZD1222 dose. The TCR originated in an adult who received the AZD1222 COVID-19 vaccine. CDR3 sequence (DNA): TGTGCCAGCAGTACTACAGGGCTCCCTGAAGCTTTCTTT. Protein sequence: CASSTTGLPEAFF.